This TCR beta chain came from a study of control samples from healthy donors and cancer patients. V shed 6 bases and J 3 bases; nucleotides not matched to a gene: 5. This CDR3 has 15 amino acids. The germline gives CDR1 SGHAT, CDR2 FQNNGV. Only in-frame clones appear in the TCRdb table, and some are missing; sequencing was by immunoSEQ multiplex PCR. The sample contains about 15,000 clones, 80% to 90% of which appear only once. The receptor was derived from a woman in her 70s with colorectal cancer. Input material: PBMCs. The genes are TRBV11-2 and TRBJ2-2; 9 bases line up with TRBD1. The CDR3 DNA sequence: TGTGCCAGCAGTATGACAGGGGGGGACACCGGGGAGCTGTTTTTT. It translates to CASSMTGGDTGELFF.